This TCR beta chain is from a study of cytomegalovirus exposure and HLA in healthy donors (dated by TCRdb to between 2016 and 2019). General notes on the study: In an earlier analysis of roughly 500 of the donors, 250 to 350 Gb of sequence data and about 110 million unique TCR beta sequences from 180 million or so T cells were reported. High-throughput TCR immunosequencing, statistical association of individual TCRs with disease status, and machine learning were combined to predict cytomegalovirus infection status. The study aimed to test whether signatures of past pathogen exposure could be identified by cataloging public T cell receptors. Donor age, sex, ethnicity and CMV serostatus were collected together with the repertoire data. An early release covering roughly 600 HLA-typed donors comprised around 300 gigabases of sequencing data and tens of millions of unique TCR sequences. The study used immunosequencing to profile the T cell repertoires of more than 650 subjects and linked those repertoires to cytomegalovirus serostatus. HLA typing covered class I and class II loci at four-digit resolution. Typing coverage varied by locus: roughly 620-640 donors for A, B, C, DRB1 and DQB1; approximately 500 for DQA1; around 570 for DPA1; approximately 470 for DPB1. To study patterns of TCR occurrence, a later analysis re-analyzed previously published TCR beta repertoires from 700 or so donors and added high-resolution HLA genotyping. In addition to the first cohort of roughly 670 subjects, a separate validation cohort of 130 or so different subjects was used. On average, 235,054 unique TCR beta nucleotide sequences were sequenced per donor among 350 to 400 genotyped donors of the cohort, with roughly 18% of those sequences being non-productive. Genome-wide SNP genotypes for about 65% of the 666 donors were used in a later genetic analysis, which treated that subset as a discovery cohort. An earlier analysis of approximately 500 of the donors applied high-throughput TCR beta sequencing to assess whether each TCR beta V gene segment acted as functional or pseudogenic. Five DR-DQ haplotypes were handled as single units for association and clustering, since linkage in the cohort was strong. In the later analysis, no new phenotypic data were used to find candidate immune exposures; instead, reliance was placed on TCR beta sequences and their occurrence across donors. The genetic ancestry cluster associated with self-reported Caucasian donors included 81% of the roughly 390 genotyped donors. Every repertoire in the discovery cohort had been generated on one and the same sequencing platform.

General study outcomes and caveats: The 87-base-pair reads could not distinguish some IMGT-functional V segments, including TRBV6-2 and TRBV6-3, so those segments were excluded. Fewer than 20 rarely observed V segments, including chromosome 9 orphons, were excluded from the earlier analysis of approximately 600 of the donors because counts were too low. At a false discovery rate of 0.05, a later analysis linked around 17,000 TCR beta sequences to specific HLA alleles. Immune exposure information for the cohort was limited to CMV serostatus. HLA typing was unavailable for some donors at each locus, so association tests used only the typed subset. Broadly in line with IMGT annotations, most TCR beta V segments showed up in productive rearrangements about 87% or about 30% of the time in an earlier analysis of 587 of the donors. According to a later genetic analysis, donors in an Asian-associated ancestry cluster had fewer N-insertions in productive TCRs than the roughly 700-donor mean. A further reported finding was that TCR beta sequences accurately predicted the HLA-A and HLA-B alleles for most subjects in the first cohort. When HLA alleles, especially DR and DQ, strongly co-occurred, TCR associations were difficult to assign to individual alleles. While some public TCRs were present in many individuals, most TCR sequences turned up only very rarely across donors. Linkage disequilibrium might explain the correlated functional status among segregating V segments, but an unknown experimental factor could not be ruled out. V-gene and J-gene trimming of TCR beta chains was associated with a missense DCLRE1C variant in a later genetic analysis, and the association was replicated in an independent cohort. The authors suggested that the approach could potentially be generalized to other disease states and immunological phenotypes. A later analysis found that most CMV-associated TCR beta chains appeared HLA-restricted, with HLA associations seemingly driven largely by CMV exposure. The classifier was reported to diagnose cytomegalovirus status with high specificity and sensitivity in both the original cohort and the validation cohort. In a later analysis, several top co-occurrence clusters were reported to appear linked to parvovirus B19, influenza, CMV and Epstein-Barr virus. In vitro tests confirmed that a few of the cytomegalovirus-associated TCR beta chains recognize cytomegalovirus antigens. This cohort had only TCR beta chains sequenced, and the lack of alpha or paired-chain data limited which features could be detected. The sequencing pipeline was judged likely to have produced a cluster of highly shared sequence variants as a technical artifact. In the study, around 150 TCR beta chains were listed as associated with cytomegalovirus. In a later analysis, HLA-associated TCR beta chains were found to be more clonally expanded and to have lower generation probabilities than equally common non-associated chains. According to a later analysis, TCR association rates differed among HLA loci, with DRB1 alleles showing the most associated TCRs and HLA-C alleles showing the fewest. The presence/absence analyses assumed that sequencing depth was roughly uniform across donors, and that assumption may not be true.

The method behind the library was the immunoSEQ multiplex PCR assay. For the multiplex PCR, a mixture combining 60 forward primers for TCR Vbeta segments and 13 reverse primers for TCR Jbeta segments was used. Amplification of the CDR3 region of rearranged TCR beta genes was performed with a multiplex PCR assay on genomic DNA. The Illumina HiSeq System was used to sequence the amplified TCR beta libraries as 87-base-pair reads. Regarding the original processing steps: Across the 700 or so repertoires, a later analysis counted around 80 million unique TCR beta chains, about 10 million of which were shared by at least two donors. A nearest-neighbor algorithm error-corrected the raw reads and collapsed the reads into unique sequences, merging closely related sequences to remove PCR and sequencing errors. CDR3 sequences were aligned to IMGT reference sequences to assign V, D and J gene segments. Each retained sequence needed at least a six-nucleotide match to both a V gene segment and a J gene segment. A rearrangement was called productive if the CDR3 had no stop codons and remained in frame with V and J, and every other rearrangement was called non-productive. Following IMGT convention, CDR3 was defined as the stretch from the second conserved V-encoded cysteine to the conserved J-encoded phenylalanine. In an earlier analysis of approximately 500 of the donors, sequences lacking an unambiguous match to a single V gene segment were excluded. In an earlier analysis of about 590 of the donors, a V segment was called functional when productive rearrangements were above 56.7%, and segregating when the standard deviation between donors exceeded 5%. A statistical classification framework was built to diagnose cytomegalovirus status from the catalog of TCR beta chain sequences. In a later analysis, TCR nucleotide sequences were compared against IMGT/GENE-DB human TR gene sequences so that V and J genes could be assigned. Using the TCRdist pipeline, a later analysis assigned CDR3 sequences along with most-parsimonious VDJ recombination scenarios. In a later analysis, each TCR beta chain was defined by its CDR3 amino acid sequence together with its V-gene family, and reads without a unique V-gene family were excluded. In a later analysis, 450 to 600 highly shared, low-generation-probability nucleotide sequences were removed to address suspected cross-contamination and a sequencing artifact. In a later analysis, a clonal expansion index was calculated for each public chain from normalized within-repertoire ranks of inferred template counts. In a later analysis, generation probabilities were computed using a VDJ recombination model fitted to out-of-frame rearrangements, and the results were checked against IGoR. In a later analysis, hypergeometric tests were used to score TCR-TCR, TCR-HLA and TCR-CMV co-occurrence, with a repertoire-size bias correction applied to TCR pairs. False discovery rates were estimated in a later analysis by permuting HLA or CMV assignments 20 times. In a later analysis, co-occurring TCRs were grouped using DBSCAN, and TCRdist sequence similarity was added for clustering within HLA-allele-positive subsets. For co-occurrence clustering, repertoires with fewer than 30,000 or more than 120,000 public chains were excluded, along with roughly five repertoires with anomalous nucleotide sharing. This immuneACCESS table, as held by TCRdb, lists in-frame sequences with V and J called but not all clones. Of the missing ones, under half trace to an unresolved V gene in checked studies; the others have no known cause. D and trimming were read from the DNA, whereas the V and J calls and clone size are those reported in that table. Across this sample there are 93,000 or so clones, with roughly 80% seen only once. The ten largest make up less than 5% of the sample.

Points on this clone: Its antigen remains unidentified. No much larger clonotype is one base removed from it; base qualities were not supplied.

In total, more than 500 healthy bone marrow donors made up the cohort. All cohort members were sampled while nominally healthy, although unrecorded immune exposures were likely present. The donor was CMV seropositive and belonged to the group of some 290 seropositive cohort members. A peripheral blood sample was provided by each donor, and peripheral blood mononuclear cells were used for TCR beta sequencing. Genomic DNA was extracted from the blood cell samples with the Qiagen DNeasy Blood Extraction Kit. Looking up the germline V gene (reference sequence) yields CDR1 LNHDA and CDR2 SQIVND. The CDR3 sequence holds 15 residues, the cysteine and phenylalanine included. CDR3 DNA is the only sequence kept; it has 45 bases, read in frame from the first base. The junction shows trimming of 9 bases on V and 1 base on J, plus 16 bases between the germline ends.

Sample: PBMCs. Recombination connected TRBV19 to TRBJ2-4, and possibly TRBD2, on 5 matching bases. The clonotype comes from a man aged 50-60 years in good health and CMV-seropositive. In nucleotides, the sequence is TGTGCCAGCAGCCGCTGGGAGTCGGCCAAAAACATTCAGTACTTC. It codes for CASSRWESAKNIQYF.